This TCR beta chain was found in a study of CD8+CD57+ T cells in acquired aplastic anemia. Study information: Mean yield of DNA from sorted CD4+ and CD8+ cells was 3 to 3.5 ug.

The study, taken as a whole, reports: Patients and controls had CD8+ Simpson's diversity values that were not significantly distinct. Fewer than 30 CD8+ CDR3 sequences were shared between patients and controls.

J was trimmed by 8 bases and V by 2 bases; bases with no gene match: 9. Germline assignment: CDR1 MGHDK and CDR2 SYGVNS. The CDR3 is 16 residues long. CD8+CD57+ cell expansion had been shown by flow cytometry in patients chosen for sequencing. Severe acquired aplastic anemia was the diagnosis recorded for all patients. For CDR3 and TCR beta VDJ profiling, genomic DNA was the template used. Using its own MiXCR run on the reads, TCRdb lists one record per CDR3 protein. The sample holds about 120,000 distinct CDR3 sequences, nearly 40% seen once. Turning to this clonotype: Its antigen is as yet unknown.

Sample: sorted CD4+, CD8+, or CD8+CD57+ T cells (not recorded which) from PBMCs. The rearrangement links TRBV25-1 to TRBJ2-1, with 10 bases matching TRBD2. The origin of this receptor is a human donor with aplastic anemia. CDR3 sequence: CASSEGRLAGVDEQFF. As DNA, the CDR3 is TGTGCCAGCAGTGAAGGGCGGCTAGCGGGGGTCGATGAGCAGTTCTTC.